These 13 T cell receptor beta chains were sequenced from one sample in a study of T cell responses to AZD1222 COVID-19 vaccine. The table came from immunoSEQ multiplex PCR; TCRdb's copy has only in-frame clones and leaves some out. The data hold roughly 120,000 clones, with roughly 84% observed a single time. Source: peripheral blood, taken on day 0 of AZD1222 vaccination. These receptors were obtained from an adult in good health.

The chain has TRBV27 and TRBJ1-2; 8 bases line up with TRBD1. The CDR3 sequence is 11 residues long. The germline gives CDR1 MNHEY, CDR2 SMNVEV (reference sequence). The V segment lost 11 bases and the J segment 6 bases; nucleotides outside the gene matches: 5. DNA of the CDR3: TGTGCCGGAGACAGGGGCCATGGCTACACCTTC. Protein sequence: CAGDRGHGYTF.

The V gene is TRBV18, the J gene TRBJ1-6, with 7 bases fitting TRBD1. This CDR3 contains 15 residues. J lost 2 bases, V lost 4 bases, and 2 bases had no gene match. Germline V CDR1 and CDR2: KGHSH, LQKENI. The CDR3 here is CASSRGTAYNSPLHF. The CDR3 region has the DNA TGTGCCAGCTCACGCGGGACAGCCTATAATTCACCCCTCCACTTT.

The CDR3 is CASSPTPGPTNYGYTF. CDR3 coding DNA: TGTGCCAGCAGCCCAACGCCGGGACCTACTAACTATGGCTACACCTTC. J is TRBJ1-2 and V is TRBV3-1 (or the pseudogene TRBV3-2); tentative D call: TRBD1 (5 bases). Germline V gives CDR1 LGHDT, CDR2 YNNKEL (reference sequence). V gave up 4 bases and J gave up 0 bases, with 15 bases separating them. This CDR3 is 16 amino acids long.

The chain has TRBV24-1 and TRBJ2-7; tentative D call: TRBD1 (6 bases). The germline V and J ends were trimmed by 5 bases and 6 bases, with 13 bases remaining between them. The germline CDR1 and CDR2 sequences are KGHDR and SFDVKD. The CDR3 loop spans 13 amino acids. CDR3 DNA sequence: TGTGCCACCAGTGGATCGACAGGCCTCGAGCAGTACTTC. Its protein is CATSGSTGLEQYF.

Only one count was recorded for this clone. The V and J genes are TRBV27 and TRBJ1-1, with TRBD1 identical over 7 bases. Germline assignment: CDR1 MNHEY and CDR2 SMNVEV (reference sequence). Trimming took 6 bases from V and 3 from J; bases not matched to a gene: 16. The CDR3 covers 17 residues. The CDR3 sequence is CASRHQGGAGYHTEAFF. CDR3 sequence (DNA): TGTGCCAGCAGGCACCAAGGGGGCGCAGGATACCACACTGAAGCTTTCTTT.

The genes are TRBV4-3 and TRBJ2-3; no reliable D call. The CDR3 consists of 16 residues. V was pared by 2 bases and J by 1 base, with 13 bases between. Germline V gene data show CDR1 as LGHNA and CDR2 as YSLEER. The CDR3 sequence is CASSQTAKHGTDTQYF. The CDR3 bases are TGCGCCAGCAGCCAAACGGCTAAGCACGGCACAGATACGCAGTATTTT.

Only one count was recorded for this clone. V usage is TRBV3-1 (or the pseudogene TRBV3-2) and J usage is TRBJ1-2; 9 nucleotides match TRBD1. The V and J ends lost 4 bases and 7 bases, in that order; junction bases with no gene match: 10. Germline V lookup: CDR1 LGHDT, CDR2 YNNKEL (reference sequence). The CDR3 extends over 15 amino acids. The CDR3 nucleotides are TGTGCCAGCAGCCTGGGGACAGGGAGGCGTTTTGGCTACACCTTC. As protein: CASSLGTGRRFGYTF.

This clone was recorded once. V gene TRBV24-1 combines with J gene TRBJ1-5; TRBD1 matches at 9 bases. Germline V CDR1 and CDR2: KGHDR, SFDVKD. CDR3 length: 16 residues. V trimming: 3 bases; J trimming: 3 bases; junction bases outside the gene matches: 5. CDR3 amino acids: CATSDAGTGNNQPQHF. In DNA form, the CDR3 reads TGTGCCACCAGTGATGCCGGGACAGGGAACAATCAGCCCCAGCATTTT.

The chain uses TRBV7-6 and TRBJ1-3; 9 nucleotides align to TRBD1. J gave up 0 bases and V 8 bases, and 5 bases lay outside the gene matches. The CDR3 contains 15 residues. In germline, CDR1 is SGHVS, CDR2 FNYEAQ. The CDR3 loop is CASGQGRPSGNTIYF. CDR3 nucleotides: TGTGCCAGCGGACAGGGGCGCCCCTCTGGAAACACCATATATTTT. Based on the CDR3 plus reference TRBV7-6 and TRBJ1-3, the full variable domain is GAGVSQSPRYKVTKRGQDVALRCDPISGHVSLYWYRQALGQGPEFLTYFNYEAQQDKSGLPNDRFSAERPEGSISTLTIQRTEQRDSAMYRCASGQGRPSGNTIYFGEGSWLTVV.

The chain is built from TRBV28 and TRBJ1-2; tentative D call: TRBD1 (5 bases). Trimming removed 6 bases from V and 4 bases from J, with 18 bases in between. CDR1 and CDR2 (germline): MDHEN, SYDVKM. The CDR3 totals 15 residues. The CDR3 nucleotides are TGTGCCAGCAGGGCGGCTGGGGGGGAAAGCTATGGCTACACCTTC. It specifies CASRAAGGESYGYTF.

This sequence joins TRBV10-3 and TRBJ1-2; D is undetermined. In germline, CDR1 is ENHRY, CDR2 SYGVKD. V lost 3 bases and J lost 5, with 7 bases in between. This CDR3 is built from 12 residues. The CDR3 DNA follows: TGTGCCATCAGTGAATCCTTGTATGGCTACACCTTC. Its translation is CAISESLYGYTF.

J is TRBJ1-1 and V is TRBV7-9, with D maybe TRBD1 (5 bases). The CDR3 has 13 amino acids. V lost 2 bases, J lost 4 bases, and 8 bases lay in between. Germline lookup yields CDR1 SEHNR and CDR2 FQNEAQ (reference sequence). The CDR3 loop is CASSLSRGTEAFF. The CDR3 bases are TGTGCCAGCAGCTTATCAAGGGGCACTGAAGCTTTCTTT.

V gene TRBV19 combines with J gene TRBJ1-1; D gene ambiguous. CDR1 is LNHDA and CDR2 is SQIVND in the germline V gene (reference sequence). The V and J ends lost 6 bases and 4 bases respectively, with 9 bases between them. The CDR3 spans 12 residues. The CDR3 region is CASRGGSTEAFF. The CDR3 bases are TGTGCCAGTAGGGGTGGCAGCACTGAAGCTTTCTTT.